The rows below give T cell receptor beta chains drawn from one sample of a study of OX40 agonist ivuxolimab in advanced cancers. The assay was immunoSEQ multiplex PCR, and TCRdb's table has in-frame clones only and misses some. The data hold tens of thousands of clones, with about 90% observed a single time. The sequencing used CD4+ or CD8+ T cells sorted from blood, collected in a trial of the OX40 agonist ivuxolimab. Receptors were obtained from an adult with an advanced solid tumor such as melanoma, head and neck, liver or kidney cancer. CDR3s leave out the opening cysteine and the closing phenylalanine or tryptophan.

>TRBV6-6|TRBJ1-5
ASSYSGTGANQPQH
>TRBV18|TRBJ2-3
ASSSGISGSGADTQY
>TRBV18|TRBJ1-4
ASSPPWGRHEKLF
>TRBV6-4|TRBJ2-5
ASSSPGQGLWETQY
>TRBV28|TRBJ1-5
ASQRIGNQPQH
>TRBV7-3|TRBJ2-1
ASSLDGTRNEQF
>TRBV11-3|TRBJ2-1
ASSHGLGDNEQF
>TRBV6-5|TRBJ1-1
ASSYSFQGNTEAF
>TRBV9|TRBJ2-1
ASSFYQGAVGYNEQF
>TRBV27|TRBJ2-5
ASRPGGGIRFSGTQY
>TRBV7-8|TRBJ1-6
ASSLALLVGTAVGPLH
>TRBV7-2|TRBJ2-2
ASSLRRVGRSDTGELF
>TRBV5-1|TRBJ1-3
ASSPVGGLGNTIY
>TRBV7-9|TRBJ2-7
ASSLGEGLSYEQY
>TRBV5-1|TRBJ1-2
ASSYQESYGYT
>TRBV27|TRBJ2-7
ASSFNSAYEQY
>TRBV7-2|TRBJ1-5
ASSLAIGYSNQPQH
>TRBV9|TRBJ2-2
ASSLSGTQYTVELF
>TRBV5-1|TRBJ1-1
ASSPVGRVNTEAF
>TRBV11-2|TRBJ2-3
ASSFTGGTDTQY
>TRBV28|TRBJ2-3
ASSFPNPNLGDTQY
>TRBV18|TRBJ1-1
ASSPQRVDTEAF
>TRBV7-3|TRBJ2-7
ASSLLVSSYEQY
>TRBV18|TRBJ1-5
ASSGGYSQPQH
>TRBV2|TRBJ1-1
ASRLQGYTEAF
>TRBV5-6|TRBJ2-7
ASSFYRDPHYEQY
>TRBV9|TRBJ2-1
ASSGGTSGYNEQF
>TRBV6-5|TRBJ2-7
ASSYSRPSGTSEQY
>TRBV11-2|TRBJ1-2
ASSLPPAGIQNYGYT
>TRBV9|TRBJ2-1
ASTASGDNEQF
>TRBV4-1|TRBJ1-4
ASSRPKEQGNEKLF
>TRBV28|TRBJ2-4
ASNLRSVAKNIQY
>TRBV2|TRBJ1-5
ASSVSRDSNQPQH
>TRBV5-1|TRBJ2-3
ASSGGLAGSTDTQY
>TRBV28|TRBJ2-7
ASSTWTSGNYEQY
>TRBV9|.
ASSVAGTGTNEQY
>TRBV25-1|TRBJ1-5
ASSSGQGPNQPQH
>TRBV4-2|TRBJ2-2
ASSQDVRVVGELF
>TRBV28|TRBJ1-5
ASSFLGRSQPQH
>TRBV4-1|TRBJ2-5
ASSQEYPSGHQETQY
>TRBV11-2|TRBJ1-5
ASRHQPQH
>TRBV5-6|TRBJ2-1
ASSRWGRGHVDEQF
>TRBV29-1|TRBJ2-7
SVTWVQRSAYEQY
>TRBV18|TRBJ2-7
ASSPSGGEQY
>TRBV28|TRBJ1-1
ASRPRGTTEAF
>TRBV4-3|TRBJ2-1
ASSQDAYNEQF
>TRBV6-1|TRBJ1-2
ASSPDSNYGYT
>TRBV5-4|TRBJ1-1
ASSFYAGKGTEAF
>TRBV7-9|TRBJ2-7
ASSFGGSYEQY
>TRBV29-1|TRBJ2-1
SVIQREEPYNEQF
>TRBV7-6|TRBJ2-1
ASSRRTGISYNEQF
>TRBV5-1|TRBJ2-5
ASSWEKETQY
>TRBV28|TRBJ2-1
ASRGTVNNEQF
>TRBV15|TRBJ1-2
ATRARGAFGYT
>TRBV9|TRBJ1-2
ASSPPGTNYGYT